The entry that follows covers one T cell receptor beta chain sequence. This record belongs to a study of tumor-infiltrating lymphocytes in primary liver carcinoma. Making TCR beta cDNA involved 400 to 600 ng total RNA and a constant-region primer. Libraries of TCR beta came from three nested multiplex PCR rounds with slightly modified ARM-PCR. PCR rounds one and two used TRBV1-TRBV30 forward primers with a C-beta reverse primer for 10 cycles each. TCRdb itself ran the multiplex PCR reads through MiXCR, one entry per CDR3 protein. The table has about 330,000 distinct CDR3 sequences, 65% seen once. Germline-derived CDR1 and CDR2 are SGHRS and YFSETQ. V lost 4 bases and J lost 5; bases outside the gene matches: 11. The CDR3 is 16 amino acids. Unsorted whole blood yielded the blood RNA, and germline DNA was also extracted.

The chain links TRBV5-1 to TRBJ2-2; 7 bases match TRBD1. This sequence originates from a man in his forties with primary liver carcinoma and hepatitis B virus infection. The specimen was peripheral blood. As DNA, the CDR3 is TGCGCCAGCAGCCCGACGAATAACAGGGGAACCGGGGAGCTGTTTTTT. Its translation: CASSPTNNRGTGELFF. The full variable domain, rest sourced from reference TRBV5-1 and TRBJ2-2, is KAGVTQTPRYLIKTRGQQVTLSCSPISGHRSVSWYQQTPGQGLQFLFEYFSETQRNKGNFPGRFSGRQFSNSRSEMNVSTLELGDSALYLCASSPTNNRGTGELFFGEGSRLTVL.